These 22 T cell receptor beta chains came from one sample sequenced in a study of technical replicates of blood from a few donors. This table comes from immunoSEQ multiplex PCR, and its TCRdb copy is limited to in-frame clones, with some not included. The sample contains about 74,000 clones, around 91% of which appear only once. The source material was T cells isolated from PBMCs. These receptors all stem from a human donor in good health.

This chain connects TRBV6-5 to TRBJ1-1; unclear D gene. CDR1 is MNHEY and CDR2 is SVGAGI in the germline V gene. V dropped 8 bases and J dropped 3 bases, with 7 bases sitting between them. CDR3 length: 11 amino acids. CDR3 region: CASYRDTEAFF. The CDR3 region has the DNA TGTGCCAGCTATAGAGACACTGAAGCTTTCTTT.

The CDR3 sequence is CASSLETVKPEAFF. The CDR3 nucleotides read TGTGCCAGCAGCTTAGAGACAGTGAAGCCTGAAGCTTTCTTT. This sequence joins TRBV11-3 and TRBJ1-1, with a weak D call TRBD1 (5 bases). The CDR3 spans 14 residues. V was clipped by 0 bases and J by 6 bases, with 11 bases between them. Looked up from germline, CDR1 is SGHNT and CDR2 is YENEEA. The complete variable domain, with remaining parts taken from reference TRBV11-3 and TRBJ1-1, reads EAGVVQSPRYKIIEKKQPVAFWCNPISGHNTLYWYLQNLGQGPELLIRYENEEAVDDSQLPKDRFSAERLKGVDSTLKIQPAELGDSAVYLCASSLETVKPEAFFGQGTRLTVV.

The chain uses TRBV6-1 and TRBJ2-7; the D gene is possibly TRBD2 (6 bases). Germline-derived CDR1 and CDR2 are MNHNS and SASEGT. The CDR3 has 13 residues. The V and J ends lost 3 bases and 9 bases respectively, with 15 bases between them. The CDR3 coding sequence is TGTGCCAGCAGTGAGGTCGGTCGGGAGCGGCAGTACTTC. Its translation: CASSEVGRERQYF.

The chain joins TRBV14 to TRBJ2-7, with D possibly being TRBD2 (6 bases). The CDR3 sequence is 14 residues long. V shed 5 bases and J shed 3 bases, with 14 bases lying between them. Germline V gives CDR1 SGHDN, CDR2 FVKESK. CDR3 in amino acids: CASSWTGEVYEQYF. CDR3 DNA: TGTGCCAGCAGCTGGACGGGAGAAGTCTACGAGCAGTACTTC. The whole variable domain, filled in from reference TRBV14 and TRBJ2-7, reads EAGVTQFPSHSVIEKGQTVTLRCDPISGHDNLYWYRRVMGKEIKFLLHFVKESKQDESGMPNNRFLAERTGGTYSTLKVQPAELEDSGVYFCASSWTGEVYEQYFGPGTRLTVT.

The chain carries TRBV7-9 and TRBJ2-3; TRBD2 matches 9 bases. The CDR3 covers 18 residues. The germline gives CDR1 SEHNR, CDR2 FQNEAQ (reference sequence). Germline trimming cut 3 bases from V and 2 bases from J; bases unmatched to any gene: 12. This CDR3 reads CASSFLAGSPVVTDTQYF. DNA of the CDR3: TGTGCCAGCAGCTTCCTAGCGGGATCACCGGTAGTCACAGATACGCAGTATTTT.

J is TRBJ1-1 and V is TRBV11-3; weak D call: TRBD1 (5 bases). This CDR3 comprises 14 residues. Germline CDR1 and CDR2: SGHNT and YENEEA. Deletions cut 2 bases from V and 3 bases from J, with 10 bases between. This CDR3 is CASSLSGPDTEAFF. The CDR3, as DNA: TGTGCCAGCAGCTTATCAGGGCCCGACACTGAAGCTTTCTTT.

The chain carries TRBV29-1 and TRBJ2-7; 9 bases map to TRBD1. The germline V gene has CDR1 SQVTM and CDR2 ANQGSEA. Losses at the gene ends were 6 bases for V and 4 bases for J; bases not matched to a gene: 7. The CDR3 has 13 amino acids. Written as DNA, the CDR3 is TGCAGCGTCGGGGGGACAGGGATATACGAGCAGTACTTC. It encodes CSVGGTGIYEQYF.

The V and J genes are TRBV2 and TRBJ2-2; D gene ambiguous. The CDR3 totals 14 residues. V lost 5 bases, J lost 2 bases, and 9 bases lay in between. The germline gives CDR1 SNHLY, CDR2 FYNNEI. The CDR3 region has the DNA TGTGCCAGCAGTATGGCAGGAAACACCGGGGAGCTGTTTTTT. This sequence encodes CASSMAGNTGELFF.

The chain combines TRBV6-7 with TRBJ2-1, with TRBD2 matching 7 bases. TRBV6-7 is placed among ORFs of uncertain function. The CDR3 has 17 residues. The ends lost 2 bases at V and 2 bases at J; junction bases unmatched: 9. The CDR3 nucleotides read TGTGCCAGCAGTTACATATGTGGGAGGGGACCCTACAATGAGCAGTTCTTC. Amino acid sequence: CASSYICGRGPYNEQFF.

The chain has TRBV5-4 and TRBJ1-1, with 9 bases matching TRBD1. V gave up 3 bases and J gave up 7 bases; unmatched junction bases: 7. CDR3 size: 14 residues. Germline V gene sequence: CDR1 SGHNT, CDR2 YYREEE (reference sequence). The CDR3 sequence is CASSSGTGWDEAFF. The CDR3 DNA is TGTGCCAGCAGCTCCGGGACAGGGTGGGATGAAGCTTTCTTT.

The rearrangement uses TRBV4-2 and TRBJ2-1, with TRBD2 identical over 10 bases. Germline V gives CDR1 LGHNA, CDR2 YNFKEQ. V lost 3 bases and J lost 3; bases outside the gene matches: 11. CDR3 length: 18 amino acids. The CDR3 DNA reads TGTGCCAGCAGCCAGGAGGCTAGCGGGAGTTCGTTCTACAATGAGCAGTTCTTC. This gives the protein CASSQEASGSSFYNEQFF.

The CDR3 loop reads CASIVSYQGYNEQFF. The DNA of the CDR3 is TGTGCCAGCATTGTTTCATACCAGGGCTACAATGAGCAGTTCTTC. V usage is TRBV28 and J usage is TRBJ2-1; perhaps TRBD1 as D (5 bases). Germline-derived CDR1 and CDR2 are MDHEN and SYDVKM. The V end lost 7 bases, the J end lost 3 bases, and 16 bases lay between the germline ends. This CDR3 has 15 amino acids.

The chain couples TRBV11-2 to TRBJ2-7; D is ambiguous. CDR3 length: 13 residues. Trimming took off 1 base at V and 3 bases at J, with 7 bases between the two ends. Germline V gene lookup returns CDR1 SGHAT and CDR2 FQNNGV. CDR3: CASSLGQDYEQYF. The DNA of the CDR3 is TGTGCCAGCAGCTTAGGGCAGGACTACGAGCAGTACTTC.

The gene calls are TRBV9 and TRBJ1-3, with D uncertain. Germline V CDR1 and CDR2: SGDLS, YYNGEE. V dropped 0 bases and J dropped 2 bases, with 9 bases sitting between them. CDR3 length equals 15 residues. CDR3 coding DNA: TGTGCCAGCAGCGTAGCGGGAGTCACTGGAAACACCATATATTTT. Translated, it gives CASSVAGVTGNTIYF.

This clone was seen only a few times. The rearrangement uses TRBV9 and TRBJ2-2, with a tentative D call TRBD2 (5 bases). V lost 0 bases and J lost 1, with 10 bases in between. The CDR3 extends over 16 amino acids. Germline-derived CDR1 and CDR2 are SGDLS and YYNGEE. The CDR3 bases are TGTGCCAGCAGCGTAGAAGGGAGACTGAACACCGGGGAGCTGTTTTTT. Translated, it gives CASSVEGRLNTGELFF.

The chain recombines TRBV7-9 with TRBJ2-1; 10 nucleotides agree with TRBD2. CDR3 length equals 14 residues. V gave up 5 bases and J gave up 9 bases; unmatched junction bases: 7. The germline V gene has CDR1 SEHNR and CDR2 FQNEAQ (reference sequence). The CDR3 DNA sequence: TGTGCCAGCAGCCAAGCAGCGGGGGGGGGTGAGCAGTTCTTC. This encodes CASSQAAGGGEQFF.

The chain combines TRBV7-8 with TRBJ1-1, with D hard to call. This CDR3 has 12 amino acids. Trimming cost V 3 bases and J 9 bases, with 11 bases left between them. CDR1 is SGHVS and CDR2 is FQNEAQ in the germline V gene. Here the CDR3 reads CASSFLSGKAFF. Here the CDR3 DNA reads TGTGCCAGCAGCTTTCTTTCCGGGAAAGCTTTCTTT.

The rearrangement uses TRBV9 and TRBJ2-7, with 8 bases matching TRBD2. V lost 0 bases to trimming and J lost 0 bases; unmatched junction nucleotides: 5. The CDR3 runs 16 residues. Germline assignment: CDR1 SGDLS and CDR2 YYNGEE. The CDR3 nucleotides read TGTGCCAGCAGCGTAGCAAGTAGCGGGGTCTCCTACGAGCAGTACTTC. Amino acid sequence: CASSVASSGVSYEQYF.

The chain uses TRBV28 and TRBJ2-5; D remains unclear. Trimming removed 3 bases at V and 5 bases at J, with 4 bases between. CDR3 length equals 11 residues. The germline gives CDR1 MDHEN, CDR2 SYDVKM. As DNA, the CDR3 is TGTGCCAGCAGTTTCGGGGAGACCCAGTACTTC. Translation gives CASSFGETQYF.

This chain links TRBV10-3 with TRBJ2-3, with TRBD2 as a possible D gene (6 bases). The V end lost 8 bases, the J end lost 0 bases, and 6 bases lay between the germline ends. Germline values: CDR1 ENHRY, CDR2 SYGVKD. The CDR3 has 12 amino acids. DNA for the CDR3: TGTGCCATCGGGACTAGCACAGATACGCAGTATTTT. This translates into CAIGTSTDTQYF.

The chain joins TRBV7-9 to TRBJ1-5; D is unclear. The CDR3 is 13 residues long. Trimming took off 2 bases at V and 4 bases at J, with 6 bases between the two ends. The V gene's germline CDR1 is SEHNR and CDR2 FQNEAQ (reference sequence). CDR3 DNA sequence: TGTGCCAGCAGCTTATCAGGAAATCAGCCCCAGCATTTT. This codes for CASSLSGNQPQHF.

CDR3 in amino acids: CAWTSGQGNQPQHF. CDR3 nucleotides: TGTGCCTGGACGAGTGGACAGGGCAATCAGCCCCAGCATTTT. The chain joins TRBV30 to TRBJ1-5, with 7 bases matching TRBD1. The length of the CDR3 is 14 residues. Trimming took 4 bases from V and 2 from J; bases not matched to a gene: 5. Germline CDR1 reads GTSNPN; CDR2 reads SVGIG (reference sequence).